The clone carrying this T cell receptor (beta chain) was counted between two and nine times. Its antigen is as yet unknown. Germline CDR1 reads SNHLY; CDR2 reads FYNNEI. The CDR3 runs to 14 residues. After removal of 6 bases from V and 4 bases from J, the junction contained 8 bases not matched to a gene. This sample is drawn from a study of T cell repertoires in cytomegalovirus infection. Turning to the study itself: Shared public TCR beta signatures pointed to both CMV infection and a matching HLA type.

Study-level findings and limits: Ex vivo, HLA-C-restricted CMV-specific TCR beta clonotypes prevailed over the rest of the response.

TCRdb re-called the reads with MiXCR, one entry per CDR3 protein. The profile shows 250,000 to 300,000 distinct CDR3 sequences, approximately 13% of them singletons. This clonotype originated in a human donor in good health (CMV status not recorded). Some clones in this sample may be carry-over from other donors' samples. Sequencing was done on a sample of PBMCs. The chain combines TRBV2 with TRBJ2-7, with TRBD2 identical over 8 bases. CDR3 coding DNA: TGTGCCAGCAGCGCATCAAGCGGGAGATACGAGCAGTACTTC. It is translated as CASSASSGRYEQYF.